These T cell receptor beta chains were read from a single sample in a study of T cells of healthy individuals. TCRdb passed the 5' RACE reads through MiXCR, listing each CDR3 protein once. This sample has around 100,000 distinct CDR3 sequences, with 17% found just once. The receptors derive from a human donor in good health. CDR3s include the opening cysteine and the closing phenylalanine or tryptophan.

V gene	J gene	CDR3 protein
TRBV29-1	TRBJ1-1	CSVLNGDPEAFF
TRBV5-5	TRBJ2-7	CASSLVSEQYF
TRBV20-1	TRBJ2-1	CSGYLAQGGEQFF
TRBV3-1	TRBJ1-5	CASSQAGRRQPQHF
TRBV18	TRBJ2-3	CASSGAATDTQYF
TRBV6-5	TRBJ2-2	CASSYGHTTGELFF
TRBV28	TRBJ2-2	CASRVGQAGGELFF
TRBV30	TRBJ1-1	CAWTVDRSNTEAFF
TRBV14	TRBJ1-1	CASSASLNTEAFF
TRBV10-3	TRBJ2-7	CAIQRQGTYEQYF
TRBV30	TRBJ2-1	CAWTGGNEQFF
TRBV2	TRBJ1-6	CASGRRSYNSPLHF
TRBV25-1	TRBJ2-7	CASSDKGFYEQYF
TRBV2	TRBJ2-2	CASSGPGELFF
TRBV29-1	TRBJ1-4	CSVERRGNGKLFF
TRBV28	TRBJ1-2	CATRRAGTFDYGYTF
TRBV2	TRBJ2-5	CASSEDQETQYF
TRBV6-2/TRBV6-3	TRBJ2-3	CAARGPDTQYF
TRBV6-2/TRBV6-3	TRBJ2-2	CATGTGVAGELFF
TRBV5-8	TRBJ1-5	CASSLVRATLGQPQHF
TRBV15	TRBJ2-1	CATSTRAGEQFF
TRBV28	TRBJ2-1	CASSSERLAGGREQFF
TRBV20-1	TRBJ1-1	CSARKQQGSTEAFF
TRBV21-1	TRBJ1-1	CASSNRDRGTEAFF
TRBV12-3/TRBV12-4	TRBJ1-1	CASKQGAGTEAFF
TRBV2	TRBJ2-5	CASSSTQGSDQETQYF
TRBV4-1	TRBJ2-1	CASSQVDMGLAGGNEQFF
TRBV12-3/TRBV12-4	TRBJ2-7	CASSLDTAGYEQYF
TRBV28	TRBJ2-3	CASRLRDRYQGPQYF
TRBV20-1	TRBJ2-1	CSARGDSGETQFF
TRBV19	TRBJ2-3	CASSTPNSGTDTQYF
TRBV28	TRBJ2-7	CASSLWEDHSYEQYF
TRBV3-1	TRBJ2-1	CASSQGGGTSYNEQFF
TRBV18	TRBJ1-5	CASSPSADPYQPQHF
TRBV20-1	TRBJ1-1	CSAPPGQTNPLEAFF
TRBV5-6	TRBJ2-7	CASSRFTYEQYF
TRBV7-2	TRBJ1-3	CASSMAGANTIYF
TRBV19	TRBJ2-3	CASSIQGAGTDTQYF
TRBV7-6	TRBJ2-7	CASSSRTGSEQYF
TRBV7-3	TRBJ2-5	CASSQTGVETQYF
TRBV28	TRBJ2-7	CASSFRTGGYEQYF
TRBV7-2	TRBJ2-7	CASSLAPYYEQYF
TRBV18	TRBJ1-1	CASSPPADPKTEAFF
TRBV24-1	TRBJ2-1	CATATGQGPHEQFF
TRBV7-6	TRBJ1-5	CASSLSDRGSNQPQHF
TRBV20-1	TRBJ2-6	CSAPRQIGANVLTF
TRBV6-4	TRBJ2-1	CASSDSAGGYNEQFF
TRBV19	TRBJ2-1	CASSPTVAVGEQFF
TRBV13	TRBJ1-6	CASSDLGGGNSPLHF
TRBV27	TRBJ1-2	CASSRTGSDPYGYTF
TRBV15	TRBJ1-5	CATKSEGRESQPQHF
TRBV28	TRBJ1-1	CASSLMRSTEAFF
TRBV4-3	TRBJ2-7	CASSQGPGLADYEQYF
TRBV10-3	TRBJ2-5	CAIGPEETQYF
TRBV7-9	TRBJ2-2	CASSLDLGDPGELFF
TRBV11-2	TRBJ2-1	CASSQSRDEQFF
TRBV19	TRBJ2-1	CASSIGATGLDEQFF
TRBV2	TRBJ2-7	CAGSGTGVYEQYF